These 14 T cell receptor beta chains were sequenced from one sample in a study of CD8 T cells in Susac syndrome. When the RNA was reverse transcribed, random hexamers were used with an input of about 0.5 to 1 ug. TCRdb reprocessed the immunoSEQ multiplex PCR reads via MiXCR and lists one record per CDR3 protein. In the table there are roughly 150,000 distinct CDR3 sequences, about 94% of which are singletons. The source material was CD8+ T cells from PBMCs. The receptors here all came from a human donor with multiple sclerosis.

V and J are TRBV9 and TRBJ1-1; 7 nucleotides agree with TRBD1. CDR1 and CDR2 from the germline V gene are SGDLS and YYNGEE. The CDR3 contains 14 residues. With V trimmed by 4 bases and J by 1 base, 4 bases remained unmatched. The CDR3: CASSFRDRNTEAFF. The CDR3 region has the DNA TGTGCCAGCAGCTTCCGGGACAGGAACACTGAAGCTTTCTTT.

The chain joins TRBV12-5 to TRBJ1-6; possible D gene TRBD1, 6 bases. CDR3 length: 15 residues. Germline V lookup: CDR1 LGHNT, CDR2 FRNRAP. The V gene lost 6 bases and the J gene lost 13 bases, with 22 bases spanning the gap. CDR3: CASGFLDSLSGPLHF. The CDR3 nucleotides read TGTGCTAGTGGCTTTTTGGACAGCCTCTCGGGGCCCCTCCACTTT.

In this sample, this clonotype turned up once. This sequence joins TRBV6-5 and TRBJ2-7; D unclear. V shed 2 bases and J shed 3 bases, with 8 bases lying between them. The germline CDR1 and CDR2 sequences are MNHEY and SVGAGI. The CDR3 spans 13 residues. The CDR3 loop reads CASSYAEDYEQYF. The DNA for the CDR3 is TGTGCCAGCAGTTACGCAGAGGACTACGAGCAGTACTTC.

The chain couples TRBV27 to TRBJ2-3; no definite D call. The CDR3 extends over 15 amino acids. In germline, CDR1 is MNHEY, CDR2 SMNVEV (reference sequence). V dropped 8 bases and J dropped 0 bases, with 15 bases sitting between them. CDR3 sequence reads: CASGARYPSTDTQYF. Written as DNA, the CDR3 is TGTGCCAGCGGCGCCCGATACCCTAGCACAGATACGCAGTATTTT.

This clonotype was recorded once. The J gene is TRBJ1-5, the V gene TRBV14, with unresolved D. The V end was cut by 1 base, the J end by 7 bases, with 8 bases between. Germline CDR1 is SGHDN and CDR2 is FVKESK. The CDR3 spans 13 residues. The CDR3 DNA follows: TGTGCCAGCAGCCAAGGGGGAATGCAGCCCCAGCATTTT. Amino acid sequence: CASSQGGMQPQHF.

This chain uses TRBV11-2 with TRBJ2-5; weak D call: TRBD2 (6 bases). CDR1 is SGHAT, CDR2 FQNNGV, per germline. The CDR3 length is 12 residues. V was pared by 4 bases and J by 3 bases, with 6 bases between. CDR3: CASSWREETQYF. The CDR3 region has the DNA TGTGCCAGCAGCTGGAGGGAAGAGACCCAGTACTTC.

The J gene is TRBJ2-1, the V gene TRBV7-3, with 7 bases matching TRBD2. This CDR3 contains 15 residues. Trimming at V came to 2 bases and at J to 4 bases, leaving 5 bases not matched to a gene. Germline values: CDR1 SGHTA, CDR2 FQGTGA. CDR3 DNA: TGTGCCAGCAGCTTAGGAGCGGGGTTTTACAATGAGCAGTTCTTC. Residues: CASSLGAGFYNEQFF.

The rearrangement links TRBV4-3 to TRBJ2-2, with D unresolved. The length of the CDR3 is 14 residues. The germline V gene has CDR1 LGHNA and CDR2 YSLEER. The V end was cut by 4 bases, the J end by 9 bases, with 15 bases between. CDR3 in amino acids: CASSPLSGTRELFF. As DNA, the CDR3 is TGCGCCAGCAGCCCTTTGAGTGGAACCCGGGAGCTGTTTTTT.

V usage is TRBV20-1 and J usage is TRBJ2-3; TRBD2 aligns across 9 bases. The trim removed 6 bases at V and 6 bases at J, leaving 13 bases unmatched. The germline V gene has CDR1 DFQATT and CDR2 SNEGSKA (reference sequence). This CDR3 is 15 amino acids long. In DNA form, the CDR3 reads TGCAGTGCCCGGATTCTAGCGGGGACAGAGGATACGCAGTATTTT. Translation: CSARILAGTEDTQYF.

This clonotype is a singleton in its sample. The DNA is omitted, as the CDR3 cannot be located on it reliably, and the CDR3 follows TCRdb's listing. This sequence joins TRBV12-3 or TRBV12-4 and TRBJ2-6. The CDR3 length equals 13 residues, ends included. The CDR3 sequence: CASSFGSGNVLTF.

This clonotype appeared a single time. The chain recombines TRBV7-3 with TRBJ1-6, with unresolved D. CDR1 and CDR2 (germline): SGHTA, FQGTGA. V lost 0 bases, J lost 6 bases, and 3 bases lay in between. This CDR3 comprises 13 residues. The CDR3 DNA reads TGTGCCAGCAGCTTAACGGCTAATTCACCCCTCCACTTT. Encoded protein: CASSLTANSPLHF.

This chain links TRBV5-1 with TRBJ1-1; D gene ambiguous. CDR3 length: 13 amino acids. Per germline, CDR1 SGHRS and CDR2 YFSETQ. V lost 8 bases to trimming and J lost 1 base, with 12 bases between them. The DNA of the CDR3 is TGCGCCAGTAGGGTGGAAAGGAACACTGAAGCTTTCTTT. This gives the protein CASRVERNTEAFF.

V gene TRBV7-3 combines with J gene TRBJ1-5; no clear D gene. Germline V gene lookup returns CDR1 SGHTA and CDR2 FQGTGA. The CDR3 loop spans 13 amino acids. The V end lost 5 bases, the J end lost 4 bases, and 9 bases lay between the germline ends. CDR3 sequence (DNA): TGTGCCAGCAGCCCGGACCGAAATCAGCCCCAGCATTTT. It codes for CASSPDRNQPQHF.

This chain connects TRBV28 to TRBJ1-1; TRBD1 matches 7 bases. V was clipped by 5 bases and J by 4 bases; unmatched bases: 4. The CDR3 extends over 13 amino acids. Germline CDR1 is MDHEN and CDR2 is SYDVKM. The CDR3 DNA follows: TGTGCCAGCAGTGACAGGGCTAGCACTGAAGCTTTCTTT. Translated: CASSDRASTEAFF.